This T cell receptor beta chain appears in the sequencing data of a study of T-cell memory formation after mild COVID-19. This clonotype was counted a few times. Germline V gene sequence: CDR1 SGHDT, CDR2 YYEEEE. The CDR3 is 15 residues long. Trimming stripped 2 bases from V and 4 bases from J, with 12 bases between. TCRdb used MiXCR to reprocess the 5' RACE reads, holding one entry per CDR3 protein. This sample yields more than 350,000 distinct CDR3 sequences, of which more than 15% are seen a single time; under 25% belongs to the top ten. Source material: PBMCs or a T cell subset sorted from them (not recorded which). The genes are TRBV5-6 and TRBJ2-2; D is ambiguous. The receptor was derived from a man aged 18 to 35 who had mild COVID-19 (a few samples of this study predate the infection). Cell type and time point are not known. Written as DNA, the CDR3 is TGTGCCAGCAGCTTCCGACAACGATTCACCGGGGAGCTGTTTTTT. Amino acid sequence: CASSFRQRFTGELFF.